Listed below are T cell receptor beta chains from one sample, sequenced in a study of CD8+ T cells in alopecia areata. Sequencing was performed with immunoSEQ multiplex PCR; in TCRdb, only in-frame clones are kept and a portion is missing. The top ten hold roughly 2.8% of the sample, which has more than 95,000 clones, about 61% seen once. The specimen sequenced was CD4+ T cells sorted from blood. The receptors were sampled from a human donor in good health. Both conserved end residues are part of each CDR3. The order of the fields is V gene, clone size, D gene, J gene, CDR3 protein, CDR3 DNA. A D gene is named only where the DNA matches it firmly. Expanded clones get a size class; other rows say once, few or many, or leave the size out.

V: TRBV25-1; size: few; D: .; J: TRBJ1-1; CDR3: CASSEVGEEAFF; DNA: TGTGCCAGCAGTGAAGTGGGGGAGGAAGCTTTCTTT
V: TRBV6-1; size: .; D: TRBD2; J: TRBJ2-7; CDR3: CASSASGGSSYEQYF; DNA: TGTGCCAGCAGTGCAAGCGGGGGTAGCTCCTACGAGCAGTACTTC
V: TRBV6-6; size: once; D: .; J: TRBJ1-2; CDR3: CASTPGGTNYGYTF; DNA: TGTGCCAGCACCCCGGGGGGGACTAACTATGGCTACACCTTC
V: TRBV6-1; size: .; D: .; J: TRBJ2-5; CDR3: CASSNRGETQYF; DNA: TGTGCCAGCAGTAACAGAGGAGAGACCCAGTACTTC
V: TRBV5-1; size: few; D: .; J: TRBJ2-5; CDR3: CASSSTGWDSETQYF; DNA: TGCGCCAGCAGCTCAACAGGGTGGGATTCGGAGACCCAGTACTTC
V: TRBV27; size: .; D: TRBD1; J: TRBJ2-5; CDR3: CASTGRGGSGETQYF; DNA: TGTGCCAGCACGGGCCGAGGGGGCAGCGGAGAGACCCAGTACTTC
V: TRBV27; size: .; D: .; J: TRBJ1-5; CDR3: CASSHGRGDQPQHF; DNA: TGTGCCAGCAGTCACGGAAGGGGGGATCAGCCCCAGCATTTT
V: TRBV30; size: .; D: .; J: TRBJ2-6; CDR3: CAWSVPSGANVLTF; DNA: TGTGCCTGGAGTGTCCCCTCTGGGGCCAACGTCCTGACTTTC
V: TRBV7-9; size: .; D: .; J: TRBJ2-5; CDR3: CASSLAGAQETQYF; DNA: TGTGCCAGCAGCTTAGCCGGGGCCCAAGAGACCCAGTACTTC
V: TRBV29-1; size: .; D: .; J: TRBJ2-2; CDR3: CSVGEGELFF; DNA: TGCAGCGTTGGGGAGGGGGAGCTGTTTTTT
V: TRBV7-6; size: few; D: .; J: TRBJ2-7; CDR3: CASSPIPGTTVKQYF; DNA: TGTGCCAGCAGCCCGATCCCGGGGACAACGGTCAAGCAGTACTTC
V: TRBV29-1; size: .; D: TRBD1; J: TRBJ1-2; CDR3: CSDRTGPYGYTF; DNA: TGCAGCGACCGGACAGGGCCCTATGGCTACACCTTC
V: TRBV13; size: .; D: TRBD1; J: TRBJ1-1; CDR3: CASSTRQGWDTEAFF; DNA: TGTGCCAGCAGCACCCGACAGGGGTGGGACACTGAAGCTTTCTTT
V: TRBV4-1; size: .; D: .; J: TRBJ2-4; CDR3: CASSLSPAKNIQYF; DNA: TGCGCCAGCAGCCTCTCGCCGGCCAAAAACATTCAGTACTTC
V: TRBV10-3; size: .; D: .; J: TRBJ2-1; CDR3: CAISDRMEGARDEQFF; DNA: TGTGCCATCAGTGATCGGATGGAGGGGGCACGGGATGAGCAGTTCTTC
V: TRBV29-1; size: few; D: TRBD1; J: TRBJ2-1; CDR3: CSVEISRDRGRNEQFF; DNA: TGCAGCGTTGAAATTTCTCGGGACAGGGGTAGAAATGAGCAGTTCTTC
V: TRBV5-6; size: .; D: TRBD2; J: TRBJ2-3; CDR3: CASSLGLAGLLTDTQYF; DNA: TGTGCCAGCAGCTTGGGGCTAGCGGGGCTCCTCACAGATACGCAGTATTTT
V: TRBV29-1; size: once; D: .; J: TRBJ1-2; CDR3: CSVEGQLYGYTF; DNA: TGCAGCGTTGAGGGCCAGCTATATGGCTACACCTTC
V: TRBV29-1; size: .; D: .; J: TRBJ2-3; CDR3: CSVCVGQASGTDTQYF; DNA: TGCAGCGTTTGCGTGGGCCAGGCCTCAGGAACAGATACGCAGTATTTT
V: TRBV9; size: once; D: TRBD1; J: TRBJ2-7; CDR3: CASSVSGQGDGGEQYF; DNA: TGTGCCAGCAGCGTATCCGGACAGGGCGATGGGGGCGAGCAGTACTTC
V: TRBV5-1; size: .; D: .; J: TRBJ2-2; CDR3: CASSPALSGDTGELFF; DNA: TGCGCCAGCAGCCCAGCATTGTCAGGGGACACCGGGGAGCTGTTTTTT
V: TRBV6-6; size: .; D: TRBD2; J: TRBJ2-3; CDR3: CASSGQRGANIDTQYF; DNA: TGTGCCAGCAGCGGGCAGCGGGGGGCCAACATAGATACGCAGTATTTT
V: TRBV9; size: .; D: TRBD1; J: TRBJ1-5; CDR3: CASSPQGGLNQPQHF; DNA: TGTGCCAGCAGTCCCCAGGGGGGACTCAATCAGCCCCAGCATTTT
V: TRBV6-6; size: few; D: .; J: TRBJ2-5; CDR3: CASSSLGETQYF; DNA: TGTGCCAGCAGTTCGCTAGGAGAGACCCAGTACTTC
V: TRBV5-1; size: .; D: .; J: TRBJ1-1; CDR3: CASTSTENTEAFF; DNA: TGCGCCAGCACCTCAACAGAGAACACTGAAGCTTTCTTT
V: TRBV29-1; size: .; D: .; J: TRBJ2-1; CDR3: CSVGDNEQFF; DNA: TGCAGCGTTGGGGACAATGAGCAGTTCTTC